Given below is one TCR beta chain in context. Its antigen is still unknown. No much larger clone exists at a distance of one base, and base qualities are not known. Thawed PBMCs were FACS-sorted into unstimulated Tregs (CD4+CD25+CD127-), CD4+ non-Tregs (CD4+CD25-), CD4 cells and CD8 cells. Healthy control blood was obtained either as purchased buffy coats or from healthy volunteers. Healthy control blood was processed to PBMCs with a Ficoll density gradient and then cryopreserved, whereas patient PBMCs were collected both before and after transplant. This specimen belongs to a study of Tregs in tolerant kidney transplant recipients (dated by TCRdb to the late 2010s). The study in broad terms: TCRbeta sequencing was used in the study to identify donor-specific regulatory T cells before combined kidney and bone marrow transplantation, and the identified cells were then tracked after transplant. TCRbeta repertoire sequencing was used in a few healthy controls to compare several methods for expanding Tregs specific for an allogeneic donor.

The CDR3 goes from the cysteine to the phenylalanine over 19 residues. Only the CDR3 part of the read is kept: 57 bases, read in frame from the first base. Trimming takes 0 bases off V and 3 bases off J; junction bases not matched to a gene: 12. CDR1 and CDR2, looked up from the germline V gene (reference sequence), are LNHNV and YYDKDF. For TCRbeta CDR3 sequencing, genomic DNA from the sorted cells was extracted using the QIAGEN DNeasy Blood and Tissue Kit. High-throughput TCRbeta CDR3 sequencing, which included PCR amplification with bias correction and internal controls, was done commercially through immunoSEQ. The original pipeline was this. Unique productive TCRbeta sequences were defined by CDR3 nucleotide sequence where primers matched, and otherwise by CDR3 amino acid sequence together with Vbeta and Jbeta genes. As a correction for sorting error, sequences shared between sorted populations at a frequency ratio of 2:1 or less were discarded, and the remaining shared sequences were assigned to the higher population. A sequence counted as donor-reactive if, in CFSE-low cells, the sequence had a frequency of at least 0.01% and was expanded at least 5-fold compared with unstimulated cells. Jensen-Shannon divergence calculated on the top 100 TCRbeta sequences ranked by frequency was used to measure repertoire divergence. For samples with multiple sequencing runs, sorting error was corrected separately for each run before the runs were pooled. Sourced from immuneACCESS, this table was stored by TCRdb with only in-frame sequences that have V and J called. A share of the clones is absent; for the studies checked, an unresolved V gene accounts for under half, and the remainder has no known explanation. V and J calls and clone size are those listed in that table; D and trimming were worked out from the DNA. The sample profile shows about 240,000 clones; around 82% of them were found once. Together, the top ten hold roughly 0.67% of the sample.

What the authors observed across the whole study: Biological reproducibility was not directly addressed, though technical replication error appeared minimal. Expanding Tregs with activated donor B cells appeared to identify the most biologically relevant and donor-specific TCRbeta repertoire. Because the study included only a small number of patients, the results must be confirmed in larger populations and under other immunosuppression protocols.

The chain couples TRBV15 to TRBJ2-3, with 10 bases in between that match TRBD2. What was sequenced was CD4+ T cells from blood. This receptor was taken from a human donor in good health. The CDR3 protein: CATSRDRTSGFIGTDTQYF. The bases are TGTGCCACCAGCAGAGATAGGACTAGCGGTTTCATTGGTACAGATACGCAGTATTTT.